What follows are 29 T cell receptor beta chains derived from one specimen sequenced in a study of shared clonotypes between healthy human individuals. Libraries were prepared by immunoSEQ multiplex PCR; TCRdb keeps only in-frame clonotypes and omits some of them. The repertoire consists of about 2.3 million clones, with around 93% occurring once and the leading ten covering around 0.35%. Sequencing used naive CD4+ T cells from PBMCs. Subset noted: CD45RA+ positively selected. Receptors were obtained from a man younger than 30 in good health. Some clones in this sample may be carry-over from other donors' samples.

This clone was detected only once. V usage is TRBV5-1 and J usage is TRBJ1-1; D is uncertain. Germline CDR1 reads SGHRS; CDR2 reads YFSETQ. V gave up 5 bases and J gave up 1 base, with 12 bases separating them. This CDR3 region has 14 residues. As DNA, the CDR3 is TGCGCCAGCAGATCTTCCGCCGGGAACACTGAAGCTTTCTTT. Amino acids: CASRSSAGNTEAFF.

The CDR3 DNA reads TGCGCCAGCAGTTGGACTAGCGGGAAGACCGGGGAGCTGTTTTTT. Protein sequence: CASSWTSGKTGELFF. The chain couples TRBV5-1 to TRBJ2-2; 12 positions match TRBD2. This CDR3 contains 15 residues. CDR1 SGHRS and CDR2 YFSETQ come from the germline V gene. With 5 bases clipped from V and 5 bases from J, the junction kept 4 bases outside the gene matches. The variable domain in full, completed from reference TRBV5-1 and TRBJ2-2, reads KAGVTQTPRYLIKTRGQQVTLSCSPISGHRSVSWYQQTPGQGLQFLFEYFSETQRNKGNFPGRFSGRQFSNSRSEMNVSTLELGDSALYLCASSWTSGKTGELFFGEGSRLTVL.

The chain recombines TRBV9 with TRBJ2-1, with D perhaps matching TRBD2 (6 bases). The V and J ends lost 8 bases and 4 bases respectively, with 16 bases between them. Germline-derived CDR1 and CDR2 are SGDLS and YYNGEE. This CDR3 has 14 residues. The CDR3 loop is CASSGGTSYNEQFF. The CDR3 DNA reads TGTGCCAGTTCGGGCGGGACCTCGTACAATGAGCAGTTCTTC.

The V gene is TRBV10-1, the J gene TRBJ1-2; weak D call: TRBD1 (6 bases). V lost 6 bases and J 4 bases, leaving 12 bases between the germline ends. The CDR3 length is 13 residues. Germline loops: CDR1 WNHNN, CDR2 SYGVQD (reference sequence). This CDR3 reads CASRAGTTYGYTF. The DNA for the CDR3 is TGCGCCAGCAGGGCCGGGACAACCTATGGCTACACCTTC.

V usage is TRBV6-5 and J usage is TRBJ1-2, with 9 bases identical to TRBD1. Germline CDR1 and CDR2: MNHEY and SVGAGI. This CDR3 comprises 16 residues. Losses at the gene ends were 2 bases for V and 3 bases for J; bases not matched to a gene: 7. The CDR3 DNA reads TGTGCCAGCAGTTACGGGACAGGGCGGCGGGACTATGGCTACACCTTC. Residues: CASSYGTGRRDYGYTF.

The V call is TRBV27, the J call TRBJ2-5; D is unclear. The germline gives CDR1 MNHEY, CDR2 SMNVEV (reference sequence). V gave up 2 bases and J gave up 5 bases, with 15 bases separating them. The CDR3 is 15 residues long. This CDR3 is CASSLRRPPGETQYF. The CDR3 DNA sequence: TGTGCCAGCAGTTTAAGGCGCCCCCCCGGTGAGACCCAGTACTTC.

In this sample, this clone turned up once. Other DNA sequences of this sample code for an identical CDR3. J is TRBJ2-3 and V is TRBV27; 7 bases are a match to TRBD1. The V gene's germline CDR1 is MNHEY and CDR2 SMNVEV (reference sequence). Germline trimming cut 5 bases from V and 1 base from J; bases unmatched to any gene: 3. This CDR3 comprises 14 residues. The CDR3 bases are TGTGCCAGCAGTCTCGACAGGGGCACAGATACGCAGTATTTT. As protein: CASSLDRGTDTQYF.

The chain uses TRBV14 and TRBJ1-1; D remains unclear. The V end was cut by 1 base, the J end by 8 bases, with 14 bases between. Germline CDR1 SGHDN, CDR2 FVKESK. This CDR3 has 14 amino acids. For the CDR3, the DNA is TGTGCCAGCAGCCAAGTAAGGTATACGGGGGAAGCTTTCTTT. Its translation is CASSQVRYTGEAFF.

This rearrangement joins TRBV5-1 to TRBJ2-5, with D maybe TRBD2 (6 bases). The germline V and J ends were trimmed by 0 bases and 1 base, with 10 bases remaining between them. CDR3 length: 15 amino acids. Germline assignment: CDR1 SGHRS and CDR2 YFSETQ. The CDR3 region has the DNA TGCGCCAGCAGCTTGGTTGGAGGGATCCAAGAGACCCAGTACTTC. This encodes CASSLVGGIQETQYF.

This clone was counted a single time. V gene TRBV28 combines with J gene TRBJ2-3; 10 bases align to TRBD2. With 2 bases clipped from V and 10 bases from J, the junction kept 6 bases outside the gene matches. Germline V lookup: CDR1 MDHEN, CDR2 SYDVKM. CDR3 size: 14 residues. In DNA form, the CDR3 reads TGTGCCAGCAGTTTAGGGACTAGCGTTCCCGCGCAGTATTTT. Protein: CASSLGTSVPAQYF.

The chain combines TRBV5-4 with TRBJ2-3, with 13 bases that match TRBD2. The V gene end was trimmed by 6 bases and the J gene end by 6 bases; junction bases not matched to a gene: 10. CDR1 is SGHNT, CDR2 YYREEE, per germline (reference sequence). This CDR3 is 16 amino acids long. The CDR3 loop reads CASNPRTSGSLDTQYF. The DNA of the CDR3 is TGTGCCAGCAACCCCAGGACTAGCGGGAGTCTGGATACGCAGTATTTT.

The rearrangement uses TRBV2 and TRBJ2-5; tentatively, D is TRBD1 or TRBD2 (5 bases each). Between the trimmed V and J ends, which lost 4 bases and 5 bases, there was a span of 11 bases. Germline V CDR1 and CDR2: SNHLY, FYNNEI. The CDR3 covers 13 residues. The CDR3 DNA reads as TGTGCCAGCAGTGTTGAGGGGTTCGAGACCCAGTACTTC. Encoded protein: CASSVEGFETQYF.

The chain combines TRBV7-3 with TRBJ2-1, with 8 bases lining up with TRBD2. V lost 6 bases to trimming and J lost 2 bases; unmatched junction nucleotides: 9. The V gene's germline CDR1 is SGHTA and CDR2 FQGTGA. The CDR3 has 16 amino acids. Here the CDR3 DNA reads TGTGCCAGCAGTCTTAACCTGGGACTAGCCTACAATGAGCAGTTCTTC. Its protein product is CASSLNLGLAYNEQFF.

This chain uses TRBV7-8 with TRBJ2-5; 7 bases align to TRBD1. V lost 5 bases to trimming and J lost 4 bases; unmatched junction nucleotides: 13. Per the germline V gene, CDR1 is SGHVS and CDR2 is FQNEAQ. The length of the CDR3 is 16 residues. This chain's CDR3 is CASSPSPGQQTETQYF. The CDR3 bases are TGTGCCAGCAGCCCATCCCCGGGACAGCAGACAGAGACCCAGTACTTC.

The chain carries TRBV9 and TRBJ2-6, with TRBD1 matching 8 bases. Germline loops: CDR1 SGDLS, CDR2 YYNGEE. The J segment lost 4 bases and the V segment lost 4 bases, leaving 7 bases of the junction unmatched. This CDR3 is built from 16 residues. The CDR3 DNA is TGTGCCAGCAGCCCCGGACAGGGTGCGGGGGCCAACGTCCTGACTTTC. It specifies CASSPGQGAGANVLTF. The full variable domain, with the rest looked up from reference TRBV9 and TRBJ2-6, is DSGVTQTPKHLITATGQRVTLRCSPRSGDLSVYWYQQSLDQGLQFLIQYYNGEERAKGNILERFSAQQFPDLHSELNLSSLELGDSALYFCASSPGQGAGANVLTFGAGSRLTVL.

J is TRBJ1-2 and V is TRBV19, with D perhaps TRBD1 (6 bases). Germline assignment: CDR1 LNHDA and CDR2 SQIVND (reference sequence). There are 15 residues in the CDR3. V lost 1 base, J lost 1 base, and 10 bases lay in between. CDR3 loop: CASSIGGQLNYGYTF. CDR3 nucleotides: TGTGCCAGTAGTATAGGAGGACAGCTTAACTATGGCTACACCTTC.

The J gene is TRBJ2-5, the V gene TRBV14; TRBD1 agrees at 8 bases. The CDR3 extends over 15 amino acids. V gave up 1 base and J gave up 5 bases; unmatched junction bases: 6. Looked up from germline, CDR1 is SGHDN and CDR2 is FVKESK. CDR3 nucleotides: TGTGCCAGCAGCCAAGGCAGGGGGCTGCGGGAGACCCAGTACTTC. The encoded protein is CASSQGRGLRETQYF. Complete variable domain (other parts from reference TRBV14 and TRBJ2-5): EAGVTQFPSHSVIEKGQTVTLRCDPISGHDNLYWYRRVMGKEIKFLLHFVKESKQDESGMPNNRFLAERTGGTYSTLKVQPAELEDSGVYFCASSQGRGLRETQYFGPGTRLLVL.

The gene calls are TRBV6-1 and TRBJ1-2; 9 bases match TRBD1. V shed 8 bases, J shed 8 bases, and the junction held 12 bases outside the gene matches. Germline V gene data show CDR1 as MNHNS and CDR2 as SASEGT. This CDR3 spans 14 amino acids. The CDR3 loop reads CASLRHRGPDGYTF. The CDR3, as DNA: TGTGCCAGCCTACGACACAGGGGGCCAGACGGCTACACCTTC.

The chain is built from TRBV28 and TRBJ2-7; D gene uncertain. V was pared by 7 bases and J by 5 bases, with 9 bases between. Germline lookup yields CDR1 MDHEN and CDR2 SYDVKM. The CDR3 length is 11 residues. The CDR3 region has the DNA TGTGCCAGCACTTCGGAAGACGAGCAGTACTTC. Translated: CASTSEDEQYF. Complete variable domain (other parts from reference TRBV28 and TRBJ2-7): DVKVTQSSRYLVKRTGEKVFLECVQDMDHENMFWYRQDPGLGLRLIYFSYDVKMKEKGDIPEGYSVSREKKERFSLILESASTNQTSMYLCASTSEDEQYFGPGTRLTVT.

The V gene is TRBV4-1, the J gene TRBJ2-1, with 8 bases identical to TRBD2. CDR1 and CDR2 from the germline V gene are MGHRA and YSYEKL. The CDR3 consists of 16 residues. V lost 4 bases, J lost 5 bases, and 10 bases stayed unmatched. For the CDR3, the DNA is TGCGCCAGCAGCCCTTTAGGTAGCGGGATTAACAATGAGCAGTTCTTC. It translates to CASSPLGSGINNEQFF.

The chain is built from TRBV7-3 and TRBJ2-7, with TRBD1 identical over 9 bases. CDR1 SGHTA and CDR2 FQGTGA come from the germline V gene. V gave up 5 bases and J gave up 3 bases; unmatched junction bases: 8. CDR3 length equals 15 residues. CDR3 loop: CASSATGTGLYEQYF. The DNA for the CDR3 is TGTGCCAGCAGCGCAACCGGGACAGGGCTCTACGAGCAGTACTTC. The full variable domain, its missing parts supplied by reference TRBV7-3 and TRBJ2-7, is GAGVSQTPSNKVTEKGKYVELRCDPISGHTALYWYRQSLGQGPEFLIYFQGTGAADDSGLPNDRFFAVRPEGSVSTLKIQRTERGDSAVYLCASSATGTGLYEQYFGPGTRLTVT.

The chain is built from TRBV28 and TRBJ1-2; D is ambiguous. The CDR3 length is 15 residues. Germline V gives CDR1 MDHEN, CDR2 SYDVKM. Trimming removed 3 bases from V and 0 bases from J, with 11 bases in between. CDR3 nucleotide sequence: TGTGCCAGCAGTTTGACCAGCCTCCCTAACTATGGCTACACCTTC. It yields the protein CASSLTSLPNYGYTF.

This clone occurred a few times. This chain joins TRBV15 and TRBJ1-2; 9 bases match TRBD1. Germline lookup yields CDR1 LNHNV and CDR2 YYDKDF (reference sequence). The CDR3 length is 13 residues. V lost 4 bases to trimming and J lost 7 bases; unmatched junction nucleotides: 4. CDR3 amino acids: CATSMGQGGGYTF. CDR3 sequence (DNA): TGTGCCACCAGCATGGGACAGGGAGGTGGCTACACCTTC.

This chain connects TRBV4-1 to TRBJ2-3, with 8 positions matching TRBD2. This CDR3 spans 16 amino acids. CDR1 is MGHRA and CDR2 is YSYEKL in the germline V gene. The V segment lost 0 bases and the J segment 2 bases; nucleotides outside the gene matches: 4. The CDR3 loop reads CASSQDAAGATDTQYF. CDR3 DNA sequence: TGCGCCAGCAGCCAAGATGCAGCGGGAGCCACAGATACGCAGTATTTT.

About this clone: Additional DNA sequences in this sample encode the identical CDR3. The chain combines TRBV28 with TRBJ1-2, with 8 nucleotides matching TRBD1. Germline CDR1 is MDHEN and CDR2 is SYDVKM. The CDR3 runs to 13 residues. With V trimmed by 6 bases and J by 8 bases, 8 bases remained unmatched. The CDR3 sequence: CASSRGQGGGYTF. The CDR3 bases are TGTGCCAGCAGCCGAGGACAGGGCGGGGGCTACACCTTC.

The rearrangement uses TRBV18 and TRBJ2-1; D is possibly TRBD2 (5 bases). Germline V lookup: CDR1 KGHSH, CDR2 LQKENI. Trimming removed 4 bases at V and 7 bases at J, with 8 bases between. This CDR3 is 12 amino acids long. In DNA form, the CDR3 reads TGTGCCAGCTCACAGGGCGGGAATGAGCAGTTCTTC. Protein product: CASSQGGNEQFF.

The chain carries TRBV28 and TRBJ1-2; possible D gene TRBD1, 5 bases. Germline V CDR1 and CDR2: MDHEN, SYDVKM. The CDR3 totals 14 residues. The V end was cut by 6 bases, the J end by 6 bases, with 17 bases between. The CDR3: CASSTSGRGNGYTF. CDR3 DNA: TGTGCCAGCAGCACTTCGGGGCGGGGGAATGGCTACACCTTC.

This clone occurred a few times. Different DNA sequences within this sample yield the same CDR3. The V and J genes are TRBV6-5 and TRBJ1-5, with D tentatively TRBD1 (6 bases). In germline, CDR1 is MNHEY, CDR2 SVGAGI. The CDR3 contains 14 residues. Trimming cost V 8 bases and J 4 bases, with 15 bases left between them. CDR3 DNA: TGTGCCAGCCGTTCACAGGGTGGAAATCAGCCCCAGCATTTT. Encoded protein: CASRSQGGNQPQHF.

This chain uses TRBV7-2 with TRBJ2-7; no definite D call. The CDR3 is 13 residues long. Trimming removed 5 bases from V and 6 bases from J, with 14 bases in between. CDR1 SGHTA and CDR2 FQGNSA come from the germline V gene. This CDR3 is CASSRTTYAEQYF. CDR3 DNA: TGTGCCAGCAGCCGGACCACCTATGCCGAGCAGTACTTC.